A single sample gave rise to the 20 T cell receptor beta chains below, sequenced in a study of shared clonotypes between healthy human individuals (dated by TCRdb to the early 2020s). The library came from the immunoSEQ multiplex PCR assay. TCRdb stores this immuneACCESS table with in-frame sequences only. Part of the clones is absent; in the studies checked, under half of the shortfall reflects unresolved V genes, and no reason is known for the rest. The sample records about 2 million clones, about 95% of which are singletons. The ten largest clonotypes hold around 1.1% of the sample. CD8 naive samples consisted of CD45RO-negative cells that were positively selected for CCR7, yielding a CD45RA+CCR7+ population without TemRA cells. Sequencing was performed on naive CD8+ T cells sorted from blood. This specimen's cell subset or site label, per the study, means: CD45RA+CCR7+. The receptor set was obtained from a man between 18 and 35 years old in good health.

The CDR3 sequence: CASSWTGAGWETQYF. The CDR3 DNA is TGTGCCAGCAGTTGGACAGGTGCCGGATGGGAGACCCAGTACTTC. V is TRBV28 and J is TRBJ2-5; 7 nucleotides line up with TRBD1. The CDR3 length is 15 residues. V trimming: 4 bases; J trimming: 5 bases; junction bases outside the gene matches: 10. CDR1 is MDHEN and CDR2 is SYDVKM in the germline V gene.

The chain recombines TRBV28 with TRBJ2-5; TRBD2 aligns across 8 bases. The V gene's germline CDR1 is MDHEN and CDR2 SYDVKM. V lost 5 bases and J lost 0; bases outside the gene matches: 2. The CDR3 totals 14 residues. This CDR3 is CASSAGGYQETQYF. The CDR3 bases are TGTGCCAGCAGTGCGGGGGGTTACCAAGAGACCCAGTACTTC.

The rearrangement links TRBV27 to TRBJ2-1; TRBD1 matches 9 bases. With V trimmed by 0 bases and J by 4 bases, 4 bases remained unmatched. Germline CDR1 MNHEY, CDR2 SMNVEV (reference sequence). The CDR3 covers 16 residues. CDR3 in amino acids: CASSLSGQGLYNEQFF. The CDR3 DNA follows: TGTGCCAGCAGTTTATCCGGACAGGGGCTATACAATGAGCAGTTCTTC.

The chain carries TRBV27 and TRBJ1-4; D remains ambiguous. Germline V gives CDR1 MNHEY, CDR2 SMNVEV (reference sequence). There are 15 residues in the CDR3. V lost 2 bases and J lost 0, with 7 bases in between. The DNA for the CDR3 is TGTGCCAGCAGTTTAGTGGGGTCAACTAATGAAAAACTGTTTTTT. Its translation: CASSLVGSTNEKLFF.

The gene calls are TRBV9 and TRBJ1-1; 10 nucleotides match TRBD1. Germline CDR1 and CDR2: SGDLS and YYNGEE. The V and J ends lost 3 bases and 4 bases, in that order; junction bases with no gene match: 9. The CDR3 length is 16 residues. The CDR3 spells CASSAEGDRGLTEAFF. In DNA form, the CDR3 reads TGTGCCAGCAGCGCCGAGGGGGACAGGGGTCTCACTGAAGCTTTCTTT.

This chain connects TRBV11-2 to TRBJ2-5, with 7 nucleotides matching TRBD2. CDR1 SGHAT and CDR2 FQNNGV come from the germline V gene. CDR3 length equals 13 residues. J gave up 2 bases and V 5 bases, and 2 bases lay outside the gene matches. The CDR3 nucleotides are TGTGCCAGCAGCCGGACTAGGCAAGAGACCCAGTACTTC. Its translation is CASSRTRQETQYF.

V is TRBV19 and J is TRBJ1-5; D unresolved. CDR1 and CDR2 (germline): LNHDA, SQIVND (reference sequence). Trimming pared 6 bases from V and 6 bases from J, leaving 15 bases between. The CDR3 consists of 14 residues. The CDR3 is CASSPAPAGQPQHF. Written as DNA, the CDR3 is TGTGCCAGTAGCCCTGCCCCCGCGGGTCAGCCCCAGCATTTT.

V usage is TRBV5-1 and J usage is TRBJ1-2, with D unresolved. Between the trimmed V and J ends, which lost 4 bases and 3 bases, there was a span of 13 bases. Germline V gives CDR1 SGHRS, CDR2 YFSETQ. The CDR3 is 14 residues long. This CDR3 is CASSPASEYYGYTF. DNA of the CDR3: TGCGCCAGCAGCCCAGCCAGCGAATACTATGGCTACACCTTC.

With respect to this clone: In the same sample, other DNA sequences code for this CDR3. This rearrangement joins TRBV7-3 to TRBJ2-1, with 7 bases matching TRBD2. The CDR3 sequence is 15 residues long. Germline V CDR1 and CDR2: SGHTA, FQGTGA. Trimming at V came to 5 bases and at J to 0 bases, leaving 4 bases not matched to a gene. The CDR3 bases are TGTGCCAGCAGCCCTGGGGGGGGCTCCTACAATGAGCAGTTCTTC. It translates to CASSPGGGSYNEQFF. The entire variable domain, with the rest obtained from reference TRBV7-3 and TRBJ2-1, is as follows: GAGVSQTPSNKVTEKGKYVELRCDPISGHTALYWYRQSLGQGPEFLIYFQGTGAADDSGLPNDRFFAVRPEGSVSTLKIQRTERGDSAVYLCASSPGGGSYNEQFFGPGTRLTVL.

The chain employs TRBV13 and TRBJ2-7, with D possibly being TRBD2 (5 bases). Germline V gene sequence: CDR1 PRHDT, CDR2 FYEKMQ (reference sequence). The V end was cut by 0 bases, the J end by 4 bases, with 10 bases between. CDR3 length: 14 residues. DNA of the CDR3: TGTGCCAGCAGCTTAGGGACTACCTTTTACGAGCAGTACTTC. The encoded protein is CASSLGTTFYEQYF.

V is TRBV7-2 and J is TRBJ2-7, with 7 positions matching TRBD2. The CDR3 spans 15 residues. The germline gives CDR1 SGHTA, CDR2 FQGNSA. Trimming cost V 3 bases and J 5 bases; bases outside gene matches: 10. The CDR3 spells CASSLGGEGLDEQYF. Written as DNA, the CDR3 is TGTGCCAGCAGCTTGGGAGGGGAAGGACTTGACGAGCAGTACTTC.

The rearrangement joins TRBV28 to TRBJ2-1; no definite D call. CDR3 length equals 13 residues. Trimming took off 3 bases at V and 9 bases at J, with 12 bases between the two ends. Germline lookup yields CDR1 MDHEN and CDR2 SYDVKM. CDR3 nucleotides: TGTGCCAGCAGTTTGTCCTTGGCTATTGAGCAGTTCTTC. Protein sequence: CASSLSLAIEQFF.

This clone showed up just a few times. CDR3 loop: CASSWTGPDNSPLHF. CDR3 DNA: TGTGCCAGCAGCTGGACAGGGCCCGATAATTCACCCCTCCACTTT. The chain is built from TRBV7-9 and TRBJ1-6, with 8 nucleotides matching TRBD1. V was clipped by 4 bases and J by 5 bases; unmatched bases: 4. The germline gives CDR1 SEHNR, CDR2 FQNEAQ (reference sequence). The CDR3 extends over 15 amino acids.

The chain combines TRBV30 with TRBJ1-2; 11 bases align to TRBD1. Germline CDR1 is GTSNPN and CDR2 is SVGIG (reference sequence). Trimming took 5 bases from V and 7 from J; bases not matched to a gene: 6. The CDR3 runs to 13 residues. Here the CDR3 reads CAWLGQGASGYTF. The CDR3 DNA reads as TGTGCCTGGCTCGGACAGGGGGCGTCTGGCTACACCTTC.

V usage is TRBV11-3 and J usage is TRBJ2-7, with unresolved D. Germline values: CDR1 SGHNT, CDR2 YENEEA. V dropped 0 bases and J dropped 6 bases, with 9 bases sitting between them. The CDR3 has 13 residues. CDR3 residues: CASSLDSFREQYF. The CDR3 nucleotides are TGTGCCAGCAGCTTAGATTCCTTCCGCGAGCAGTACTTC. Drawing the rest from reference TRBV11-3 and TRBJ2-7, the complete variable domain is EAGVVQSPRYKIIEKKQPVAFWCNPISGHNTLYWYLQNLGQGPELLIRYENEEAVDDSQLPKDRFSAERLKGVDSTLKIQPAELGDSAVYLCASSLDSFREQYFGPGTRLTVT.

With respect to this clone: Other nucleotide sequences from this sample produce the same CDR3. The rearrangement joins TRBV5-6 to TRBJ1-2; D is unclear. Trimming left V 1 base short and J 8 bases short, with 6 bases between. CDR3 length equals 11 residues. Germline V CDR1 and CDR2: SGHDT, YYEEEE. CDR3 residues: CASSLLTGYTF. The CDR3 coding sequence is TGTGCCAGCAGCTTGTTAACGGGCTACACCTTC.

V usage is TRBV7-9 and J usage is TRBJ2-7, with 9 positions matching TRBD2. Germline CDR1 and CDR2: SEHNR and FQNEAQ (reference sequence). The length of the CDR3 is 14 residues. V lost 2 bases, J lost 7 bases, and 6 bases stayed unmatched. The CDR3 spells CASSLLLAGPEQYF. CDR3 bases: TGTGCCAGCAGCTTATTACTAGCGGGTCCGGAGCAGTACTTC.

The chain employs TRBV5-1 and TRBJ2-7, with 10 positions matching TRBD2. CDR3 length: 14 amino acids. V was pared by 5 bases and J by 3 bases, with 5 bases of the junction left unmatched. CDR1 is SGHRS and CDR2 is YFSETQ in the germline V gene. The CDR3 DNA is TGCGCCAGCAGGTCGACTAGCGGGTACTACGAGCAGTACTTC. Translation gives CASRSTSGYYEQYF.

The chain couples TRBV29-1 to TRBJ2-5, with D perhaps being TRBD1 or TRBD2 (5 bases each). V was clipped by 4 bases and J by 1 base, with 10 bases between them. Looked up from germline, CDR1 is SQVTM and CDR2 is ANQGSEA. This CDR3 is 13 amino acids long. The CDR3 region has the DNA TGCAGCGTTGTGCTCGGGACCCAAGAGACCCAGTACTTC. Protein product: CSVVLGTQETQYF.

The J gene is TRBJ1-6, the V gene TRBV25-1; D ambiguous. Looked up from germline, CDR1 is MGHDK and CDR2 is SYGVNS. The CDR3 runs to 13 residues. With 4 bases removed from V and 3 bases from J, the gap between germline ends came to 4 bases. Here the CDR3 reads CASSGIYNSPLHF. The CDR3 nucleotides are TGTGCCAGCAGTGGAATCTATAATTCACCCCTCCACTTT. The full variable domain, rest sourced from reference TRBV25-1 and TRBJ1-6, is EADIYQTPRYLVIGTGKKITLECSQTMGHDKMYWYQQDPGMELHLIHYSYGVNSTEKGDLSSESTVSRIRTEHFPLTLESARPSHTSQYLCASSGIYNSPLHFGNGTRLTVT.